The entry below describes one T cell receptor beta chain. Its target is not known. Germline lookup yields CDR1 LNHNV and CDR2 YYDKDF (reference sequence). Between the trimmed V and J ends, which lost 5 bases and 5 bases, there was a span of 12 bases. The CDR3 is made up of 13 amino acids. This sample is drawn from a study of graft-versus-host responses after intestinal transplantation. Some clones are missing from TCRdb's copy, which holds only in-frame ones; the method was immunoSEQ multiplex PCR. This sample has tens of thousands of clones; around 93% occur once, and the top ten carry 0.3% to 0.35%.

J is TRBJ1-2 and V is TRBV15, with D tentatively TRBD1 (6 bases). This specimen consisted of unstimulated CD4+ T cells sorted from spleen or lymph node cells, obtained before transplant. This sequence was found in a human donor who was the organ donor for an intestinal transplant. The CDR3 loop is CATSVQGKYGYTF. The DNA for the CDR3 is TGTGCCACCAGCGTACAGGGAAAATATGGCTACACCTTC.